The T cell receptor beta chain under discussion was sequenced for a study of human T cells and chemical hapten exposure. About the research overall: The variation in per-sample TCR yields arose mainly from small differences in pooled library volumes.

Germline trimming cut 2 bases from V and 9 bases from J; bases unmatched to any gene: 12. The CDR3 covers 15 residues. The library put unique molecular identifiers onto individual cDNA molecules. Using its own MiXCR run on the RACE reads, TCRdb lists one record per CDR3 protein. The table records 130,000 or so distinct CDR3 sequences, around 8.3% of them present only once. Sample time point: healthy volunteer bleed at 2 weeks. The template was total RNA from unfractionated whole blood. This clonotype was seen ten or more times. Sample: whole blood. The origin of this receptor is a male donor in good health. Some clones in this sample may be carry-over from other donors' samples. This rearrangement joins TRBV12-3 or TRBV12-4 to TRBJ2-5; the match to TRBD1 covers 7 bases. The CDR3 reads CASSLRQGPQGAQYF. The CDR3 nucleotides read TGTGCCAGCAGTTTACGACAGGGCCCCCAGGGGGCCCAGTACTTC.